The clone carrying this T cell receptor (beta chain) appeared once. Its antigen is still unknown. This sample is part of a study of T cells in Graves' hyperthyroidism and ophthalmopathy. General study points: Stable hyperthyroidism was separated from ophthalmopathy by a model based on 13 V-J features.

Newly diagnosed hyperthyroidism patients aged 18 to 65 years had disease lasting under 2 months. Amplified regions were TCR beta CDR3 sequences from RNA transcripts. The study used the HTBI primer set for a first-round RT-PCR of the TCR CDR3. TCRdb redid the calling of the multiplex PCR reads with MiXCR, one entry per CDR3 protein. Here the sample spans 560,000 or so distinct CDR3 sequences, around 42% being singletons. V was shortened by 2 bases and J by 5 bases, with 4 bases between the two germline ends. The CDR3 runs 11 residues. The germline V gene encodes CDR1 DFQATT and CDR2 SNEGSKA (reference sequence).

Sequencing used peripheral blood or thyroid tissue (not recorded which). The chain combines TRBV20-1 with TRBJ1-3; no clear D gene. This TCR derives from a woman aged 18-30 years with Graves' hyperthyroidism. In DNA, the CDR3 is TGCAGTGCTAGAAGGCGAAACACCATATATTTT. The encoded protein is CSARRRNTIYF.